This T cell receptor (beta chain) derives from a study of graft-versus-host responses after intestinal transplantation. Study as a whole: The whole recipient group had anti-thymocyte globulin induction followed by tacrolimus and steroids for roughly three years. General study findings and limits: The marrow of recipients harbored GvH clones, and ileum or blood showed some of them first.

Only in-frame clones appear in the TCRdb table, and some are missing; sequencing was by immunoSEQ multiplex PCR. Of some 110,000 clones in the sample, 85% to 95% were seen once. Remarks on this clone: What it recognizes is unknown.

Trimming stripped 0 bases from V and 6 bases from J, with 12 bases between. CDR1 and CDR2 (germline): SGHRS, YFSETQ. This CDR3 has 14 amino acids. The source material was unstimulated CD4+ T cells sorted from spleen or lymph node cells, sampled before transplant. This clonotype originated in a human donor who was the organ donor for an intestinal transplant. The V and J genes are TRBV5-1 and TRBJ1-2; no reliable D call. The CDR3 region is CASSLDGGWDGYTF. The CDR3 DNA follows: TGCGCCAGCAGCTTGGATGGAGGGTGGGATGGCTACACCTTC.